The entry below gives a single T cell receptor (beta chain) sequence along with its context. This receptor's antigen is unknown. No base-level quality is on record; no much larger clone is a single base apart. The data originate from a study of blood T cell repertoires in COVID-19 (dated by TCRdb to about 2020). Broadly, across the study: Samples from collaborators originated in the United States, Italy and Spain and spanned both the acute and convalescent phases of COVID-19. The material from the prospective study consisted of cDNA or gDNA derived from T cells, B-cell-depleted T cells, or PBMCs. Deeply sampled blood TCRbeta repertoires from subjects exposed to, actively infected with, or recovered from COVID-19 were included in the dataset. The repertoires were made available in a free public database intended to serve as a resource for research on the immune response to SARS-CoV-2. The samples were drawn from two sources: the first 160 participants of the ongoing ImmuneRACE study, and 1,000 to 1,500 subjects contributed by 6 global collaborators. Nearly every sample came with metadata listing a de-identified subject ID, COVID-19 status, age in years and sex. Where HLA class I and class II types were available, the types were taken from metadata supplied by the sample provider, not from assay-based typing. What the work shows at the level of the full study, not this receptor alone: Clinical and demographic metadata were provided uncurated, with the amount varying by source and participant.

CDR1 LGHNA and CDR2 YSLEER were looked up in the germline V gene. V drops 1 base and J drops 0 bases, leaving 12 bases in between. Reading from cysteine to phenylalanine, the CDR3 counts 16 amino acids. The sequence is cut down to CDR3 DNA, 48 bases in frame from base 1. Collaborating institutions collected whole blood in K2EDTA tubes following their own protocols. For TCRbeta analysis, collaborators shipped samples as frozen whole blood, isolated PBMCs, or DNA extracted from either of those sample types. The immunoSEQ Assay, a bias-controlled multiplex PCR, was used to amplify TCRbeta CDR3 regions from genomic DNA. In the authors' own workflow: Nucleated cell counts per sample were estimated from amplification of reference gene primers within the assay. Sequence reads were collapsed and filtered to measure the absolute abundance of every unique TCRbeta CDR3 rearrangement. For each sample, productive Simpson clonality was calculated by taking the square root of Simpson's diversity index across productive rearrangements. In its TCRdb copy, this immuneACCESS table keeps in-frame sequences only and misses some clones. Where compared with another copy, unresolved V genes explain less than half of these, and the others have no known cause. From that table come the V and J calls and clone size; the DNA was used to work out D and trimming. The sample table contains fewer than 300,000 clones; only one count was recorded for 82% of them. The top ten constitute 3.1% of the sample.

The specimen was peripheral blood. This clonotype was sampled from a woman aged 18-35 years with acute or convalescent COVID-19. The chain joins TRBV4-3 to TRBJ1-2, with the D gene too uncertain to name. The DNA sequence follows: TGCGCCAGCAGCCAAGTCTTTCGAGGATCTAACTATGGCTACACCTTC. It specifies CASSQVFRGSNYGYTF.